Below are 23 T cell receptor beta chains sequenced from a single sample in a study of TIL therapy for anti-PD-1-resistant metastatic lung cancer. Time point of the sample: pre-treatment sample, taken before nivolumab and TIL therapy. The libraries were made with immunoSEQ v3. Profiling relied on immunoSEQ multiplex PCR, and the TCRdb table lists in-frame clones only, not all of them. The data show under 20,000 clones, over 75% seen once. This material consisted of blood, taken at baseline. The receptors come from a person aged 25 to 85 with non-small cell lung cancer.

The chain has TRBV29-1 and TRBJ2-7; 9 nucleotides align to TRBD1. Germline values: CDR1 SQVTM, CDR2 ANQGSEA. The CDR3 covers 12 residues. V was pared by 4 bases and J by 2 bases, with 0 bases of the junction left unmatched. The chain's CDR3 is CSVGDRAYEQYF. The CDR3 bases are TGCAGCGTTGGGGACAGGGCCTACGAGCAGTACTTC.

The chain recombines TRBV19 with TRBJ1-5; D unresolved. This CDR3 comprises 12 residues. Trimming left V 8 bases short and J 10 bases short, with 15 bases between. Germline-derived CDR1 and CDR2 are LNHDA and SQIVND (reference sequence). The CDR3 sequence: CASRISDRPQHF. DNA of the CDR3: TGTGCCAGTCGCATCTCCGATCGACCCCAGCATTTT.

In DNA, the CDR3 is TGCGCCAGCAGCCTAGGGGTACTTCCAATGGGCGCTAACTATGGCTACACCTTC. Protein product: CASSLGVLPMGANYGYTF. The chain has TRBV5-1 and TRBJ1-2; the D gene is possibly TRBD1 (5 bases). This CDR3 region has 18 residues. The V gene lost 4 bases and the J gene lost 0 bases, with 22 bases spanning the gap. Germline values: CDR1 SGHRS, CDR2 YFSETQ.

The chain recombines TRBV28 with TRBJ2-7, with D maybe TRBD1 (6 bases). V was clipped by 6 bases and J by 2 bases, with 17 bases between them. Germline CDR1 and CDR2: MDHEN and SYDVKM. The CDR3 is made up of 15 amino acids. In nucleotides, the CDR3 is TGTGCCAGCAGGACTCCGGGACACCCTCCCTACGAGCAGTACTTC. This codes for CASRTPGHPPYEQYF. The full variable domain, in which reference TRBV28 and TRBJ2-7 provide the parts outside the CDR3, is DVKVTQSSRYLVKRTGEKVFLECVQDMDHENMFWYRQDPGLGLRLIYFSYDVKMKEKGDIPEGYSVSREKKERFSLILESASTNQTSMYLCASRTPGHPPYEQYFGPGTRLTVT.

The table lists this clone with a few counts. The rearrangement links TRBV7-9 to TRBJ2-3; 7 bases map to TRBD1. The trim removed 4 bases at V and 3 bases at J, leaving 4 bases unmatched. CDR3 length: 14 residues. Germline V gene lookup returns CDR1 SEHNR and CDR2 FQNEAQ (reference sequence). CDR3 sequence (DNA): TGTGCCAGCAGCTCCGGGACAGCTACAGATACGCAGTATTTT. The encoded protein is CASSSGTATDTQYF.

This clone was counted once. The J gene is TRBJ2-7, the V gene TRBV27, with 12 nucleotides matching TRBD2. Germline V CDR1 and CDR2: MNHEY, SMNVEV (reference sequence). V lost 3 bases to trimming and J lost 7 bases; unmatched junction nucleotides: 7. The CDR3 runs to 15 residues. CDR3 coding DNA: TGTGCCAGCAGTTTTCTAGCGGGAGGGCCGGGGGAGCAGTACTTC. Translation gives CASSFLAGGPGEQYF.

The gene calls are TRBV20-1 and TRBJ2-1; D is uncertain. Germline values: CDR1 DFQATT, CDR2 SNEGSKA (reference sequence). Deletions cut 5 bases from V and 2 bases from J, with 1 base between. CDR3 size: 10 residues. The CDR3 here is CSAPYNEQFF. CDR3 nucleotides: TGCAGTGCTCCCTACAATGAGCAGTTCTTC.

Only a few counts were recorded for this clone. The CDR3 DNA follows: TGTGCCAAAAATTACGGCGATAATTCACCCCTCCACTTT. This sequence encodes CAKNYGDNSPLHF. This chain joins TRBV2 and TRBJ1-6, with D uncertain. V lost 10 bases to trimming and J lost 5 bases, with 12 bases between them. The CDR3 loop spans 13 amino acids. Germline-derived CDR1 and CDR2 are SNHLY and FYNNEI.

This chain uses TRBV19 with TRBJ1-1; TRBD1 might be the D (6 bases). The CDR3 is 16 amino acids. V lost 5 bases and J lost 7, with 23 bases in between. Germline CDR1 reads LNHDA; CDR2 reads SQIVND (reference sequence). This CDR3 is CASSVTGYPFSLEAFF. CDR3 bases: TGTGCCAGTAGTGTTACAGGGTATCCCTTCTCCCTTGAAGCTTTCTTT.

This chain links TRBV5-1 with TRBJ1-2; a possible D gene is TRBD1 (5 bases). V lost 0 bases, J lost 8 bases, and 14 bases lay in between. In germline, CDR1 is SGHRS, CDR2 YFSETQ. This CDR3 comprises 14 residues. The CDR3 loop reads CASSLEPQGQGYTF. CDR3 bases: TGCGCCAGCAGCTTGGAACCGCAGGGCCAGGGCTACACCTTC.

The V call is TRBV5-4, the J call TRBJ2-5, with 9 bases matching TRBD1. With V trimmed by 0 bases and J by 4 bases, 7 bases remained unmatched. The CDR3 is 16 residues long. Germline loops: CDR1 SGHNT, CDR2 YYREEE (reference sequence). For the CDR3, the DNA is TGTGCCAGCAGCTTGGCGGGACAGGGCGGGCGAGAGACCCAGTACTTC. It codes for CASSLAGQGGRETQYF.

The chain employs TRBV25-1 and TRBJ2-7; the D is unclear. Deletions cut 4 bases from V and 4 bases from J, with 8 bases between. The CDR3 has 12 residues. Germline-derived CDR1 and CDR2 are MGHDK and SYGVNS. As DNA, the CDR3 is TGTGCCAGCAGTGGTGACGAATACGAGCAGTACTTC. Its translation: CASSGDEYEQYF.

The CDR3 sequence is CASRDRVGNTEAFF. The CDR3 DNA reads as TGCGCCAGCAGGGACAGGGTGGGGAACACTGAAGCTTTCTTT. This chain links TRBV4-3 with TRBJ1-1; TRBD1 matches 8 bases. After removal of 6 bases from V and 1 base from J, the junction contained 4 bases not matched to a gene. CDR1 is LGHNA, CDR2 YSLEER, per germline. CDR3 length equals 14 residues.

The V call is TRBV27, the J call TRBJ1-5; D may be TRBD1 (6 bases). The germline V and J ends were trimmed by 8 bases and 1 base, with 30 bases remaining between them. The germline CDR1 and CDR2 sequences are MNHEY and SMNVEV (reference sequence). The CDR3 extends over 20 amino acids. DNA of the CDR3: TGTGCCAGCGGCACGAAGGGGGGGAGGGGAGGGTTATACAGCAATCAGCCCCAGCATTTT. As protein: CASGTKGGRGGLYSNQPQHF.

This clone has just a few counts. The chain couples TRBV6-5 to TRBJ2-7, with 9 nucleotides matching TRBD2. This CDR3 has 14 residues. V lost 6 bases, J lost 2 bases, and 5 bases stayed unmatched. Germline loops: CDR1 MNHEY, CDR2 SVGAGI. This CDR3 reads CASSFSGGTYEQYF. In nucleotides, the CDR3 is TGTGCCAGCAGCTTTAGCGGGGGAACCTACGAGCAGTACTTC.

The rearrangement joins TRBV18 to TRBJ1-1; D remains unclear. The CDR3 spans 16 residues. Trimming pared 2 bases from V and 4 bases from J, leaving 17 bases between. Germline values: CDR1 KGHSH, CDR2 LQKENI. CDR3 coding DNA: TGTGCCAGCTCACCAAGGTCGGACCAAGCCTCCACTGAAGCTTTCTTT. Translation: CASSPRSDQASTEAFF.

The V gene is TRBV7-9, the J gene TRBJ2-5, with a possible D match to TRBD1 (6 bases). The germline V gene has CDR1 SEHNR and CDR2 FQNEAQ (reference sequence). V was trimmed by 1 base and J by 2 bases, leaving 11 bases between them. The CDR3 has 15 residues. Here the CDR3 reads CASSLGQGTQETQYF. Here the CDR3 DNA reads TGTGCCAGCAGCTTAGGGCAGGGGACACAAGAGACCCAGTACTTC.

The CDR3 here is CASSKRRKGQNTEAFF. CDR3 nucleotide sequence: TGTGCCAGCAGCAAAAGGCGCAAGGGACAGAACACTGAAGCTTTCTTT. This chain joins TRBV21-1 and TRBJ1-1; the table's D gene call, TRBD1, was not cross checked with the DNA. TRBV21-1 is a listed pseudogene. The CDR3 is 16 amino acids.

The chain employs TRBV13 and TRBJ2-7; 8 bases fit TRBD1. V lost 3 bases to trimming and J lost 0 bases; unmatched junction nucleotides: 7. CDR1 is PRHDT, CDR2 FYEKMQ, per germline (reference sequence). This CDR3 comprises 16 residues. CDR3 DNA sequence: TGTGCCAGCAGCTTCTTCGGGGACAGGAGCTCCTACGAGCAGTACTTC. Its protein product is CASSFFGDRSSYEQYF.

The CDR3 sequence: CATSREGHYEQYF. DNA of the CDR3: TGTGCCACCAGCAGAGAAGGACACTACGAGCAGTACTTC. This chain links TRBV15 with TRBJ2-7; TRBD1 might be the D (5 bases). V gave up 0 bases and J gave up 3 bases, with 6 bases separating them. CDR1 is LNHNV and CDR2 is YYDKDF in the germline V gene (reference sequence). The CDR3 runs to 13 residues. The full variable domain, with the rest looked up from reference TRBV15 and TRBJ2-7, is DAMVIQNPRYQVTQFGKPVTLSCSQTLNHNVMYWYQQKSSQAPKLLFHYYDKDFNNEADTPDNFQSRRPNTSFCFLDIRSPGLGDTAMYLCATSREGHYEQYFGPGTRLTVT.

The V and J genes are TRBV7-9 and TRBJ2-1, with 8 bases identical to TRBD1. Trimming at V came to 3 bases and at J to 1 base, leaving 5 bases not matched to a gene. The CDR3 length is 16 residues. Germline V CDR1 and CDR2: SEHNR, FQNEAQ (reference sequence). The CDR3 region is CASSFPGTGSYNEQFF. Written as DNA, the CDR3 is TGTGCCAGCAGCTTCCCCGGGACAGGATCCTACAATGAGCAGTTCTTC.

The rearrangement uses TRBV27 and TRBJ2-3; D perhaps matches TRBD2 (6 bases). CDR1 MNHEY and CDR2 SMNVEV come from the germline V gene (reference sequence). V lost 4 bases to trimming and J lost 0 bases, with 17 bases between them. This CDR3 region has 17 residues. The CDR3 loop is CASSSPLRAGSTDTQYF. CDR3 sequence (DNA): TGTGCCAGCAGTTCCCCCCTGAGGGCGGGGAGCACAGATACGCAGTATTTT.

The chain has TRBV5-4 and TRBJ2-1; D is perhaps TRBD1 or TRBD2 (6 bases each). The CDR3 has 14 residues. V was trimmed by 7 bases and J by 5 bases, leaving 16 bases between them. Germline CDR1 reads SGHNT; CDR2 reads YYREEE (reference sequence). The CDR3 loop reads CASAGGRNNNEQFF. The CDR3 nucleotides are TGTGCCAGCGCCGGGGGCCGGAACAACAATGAGCAGTTCTTC. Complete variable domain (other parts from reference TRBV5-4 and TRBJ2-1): ETGVTQSPTHLIKTRGQQVTLRCSSQSGHNTVSWYQQALGQGPQFIFQYYREEENGRGNFPPRFSGLQFPNYSSELNVNALELDDSALYLCASAGGRNNNEQFFGPGTRLTVL.